A single sample gave rise to the 26 T cell receptor beta chains below, sequenced in a study of cytomegalovirus exposure and HLA in healthy donors. PCR primers comprised 60 Vbeta and 13 Jbeta primers. Produced via immunoSEQ multiplex PCR; TCRdb's table is partial and in-frame only. This sample has approximately 120,000 clones, with roughly 70% found just once. Input material: PBMCs. These receptors were collected from a man between 25 and 39 years old in good health and CMV-seronegative.

This clone was seen a handful of times. The CDR3 loop reads CASSLGTGAETQYF. CDR3 nucleotide sequence: TGTGCCAGCAGCTTAGGTACAGGGGCGGAGACCCAGTACTTC. This rearrangement joins TRBV7-2 to TRBJ2-5; 7 nucleotides match TRBD1. Germline assignment: CDR1 SGHTA and CDR2 FQGNSA. After removal of 1 base from V and 5 bases from J, the junction contained 4 bases not matched to a gene. The CDR3 length is 14 residues.

This clone was recorded once. The rearrangement uses TRBV19 and TRBJ2-3; D gene uncertain. The ends were cut back, 6 bases at V and 0 bases at J, with 10 bases in the middle. The germline V gene encodes CDR1 LNHDA and CDR2 SQIVND (reference sequence). The CDR3 runs 14 residues. The CDR3 loop reads CASSPLESTDTQYF. In nucleotides, the CDR3 is TGTGCCAGTAGCCCTCTAGAGAGCACAGATACGCAGTATTTT.

This chain joins TRBV7-8 and TRBJ2-5; D gene uncertain. V was clipped by 4 bases and J by 1 base, with 7 bases between them. There are 13 residues in the CDR3. Germline assignment: CDR1 SGHVS and CDR2 FQNEAQ. The CDR3 DNA reads as TGTGCCAGCAGCTCCCGGGTCCAAGAGACCCAGTACTTC. Protein: CASSSRVQETQYF.

The chain employs TRBV4-1 and TRBJ2-7; 11 bases are a match to TRBD2. CDR1 MGHRA and CDR2 YSYEKL come from the germline V gene. The CDR3 spans 17 residues. Trimming removed 0 bases from V and 6 bases from J; junction bases left unmatched: 10. The CDR3 sequence is CASSQEGSGRARGEQYF. CDR3 nucleotide sequence: TGCGCCAGCAGCCAAGAGGGTAGCGGGAGGGCTAGAGGCGAGCAGTACTTC.

CDR3 amino acids: CASSQGGAGLAGEDTQYF. For the CDR3, the DNA is TGTGCCAGCAGCCAAGGGGGGGCCGGGCTAGCGGGAGAAGATACGCAGTATTTT. The J gene is TRBJ2-3, the V gene TRBV4-2, with 10 bases identical to TRBD2. Per germline, CDR1 LGHNA and CDR2 YNFKEQ. This CDR3 spans 18 amino acids. The V gene end was trimmed by 1 base and the J gene end by 5 bases; junction bases not matched to a gene: 12.

J is TRBJ2-6 and V is TRBV28, with D perhaps matching TRBD1 (6 bases). The CDR3 sequence is 18 residues long. Trimming pared 6 bases from V and 0 bases from J, leaving 18 bases between. Germline V gives CDR1 MDHEN, CDR2 SYDVKM. In DNA form, the CDR3 reads TGTGCCAGCAGCAAAGGGGGAGCTAGAAGCTCTGGGGCCAACGTCCTGACTTTC. Translating gives CASSKGGARSSGANVLTF.

This chain links TRBV12-5 with TRBJ2-2; 8 bases align to TRBD1. V was clipped by 4 bases and J by 8 bases; unmatched bases: 6. The CDR3 length is 14 residues. Germline CDR1 LGHNT, CDR2 FRNRAP. The CDR3 sequence is CASGSTGGGGELFF. The CDR3 nucleotides read TGTGCTAGTGGTTCCACAGGGGGTGGTGGGGAGCTGTTTTTT.

The count of this clone is one. This chain uses TRBV4-1 with TRBJ1-4; 8 positions match TRBD1. Germline loops: CDR1 MGHRA, CDR2 YSYEKL. The CDR3 is made up of 18 amino acids. After removal of 3 bases from V and 3 bases from J, the junction contained 12 bases not matched to a gene. CDR3 sequence: CASSHKKQGAGANEKLFF. As DNA, the CDR3 is TGCGCCAGCAGCCACAAAAAGCAGGGGGCGGGAGCTAATGAAAAACTGTTTTTT.

This clone is a singleton in its sample. V usage is TRBV7-8 and J usage is TRBJ2-3; 9 positions agree with TRBD2. Looked up from germline, CDR1 is SGHVS and CDR2 is FQNEAQ. V shed 9 bases, J shed 2 bases, and the junction held 12 bases outside the gene matches. The CDR3 totals 16 residues. CDR3 protein: CARQTETSGNTDTQYF. For the CDR3, the DNA is TGTGCCAGGCAGACCGAGACTAGCGGAAACACAGATACGCAGTATTTT.

The chain employs TRBV10-3 and TRBJ2-5; TRBD2 might be the D (7 bases). Trimming took 4 bases from V and 1 from J, leaving 10 bases between them. This CDR3 spans 14 amino acids. Per germline, CDR1 ENHRY and CDR2 SYGVKD. CDR3 DNA: TGTGCCATCAGTGTCGCGGGGGCCCAAGAGACCCAGTACTTC. Translated: CAISVAGAQETQYF.

The DNA for the CDR3 is TGCAGCGTCGGGCAAACTAGCGGCAACACCGGGGAGCTGTTTTTT. Amino acids: CSVGQTSGNTGELFF. The rearrangement links TRBV29-1 to TRBJ2-2, with 8 bases aligning to TRBD2. After removal of 6 bases from V and 2 bases from J, the junction contained 8 bases not matched to a gene. Germline-derived CDR1 and CDR2 are SQVTM and ANQGSEA. This CDR3 has 15 residues.

The chain employs TRBV14 and TRBJ1-2; 8 bases are shared with TRBD1. CDR1 SGHDN and CDR2 FVKESK come from the germline V gene. The CDR3 extends over 14 amino acids. V was clipped by 2 bases and J by 8 bases; unmatched bases: 7. CDR3 protein: CASSQNQGAKGYTF. The CDR3 DNA is TGTGCCAGCAGCCAAAACCAGGGGGCTAAAGGCTACACCTTC.

V and J are TRBV5-6 and TRBJ1-1; 10 nucleotides line up with TRBD1. The CDR3 extends over 16 amino acids. J lost 3 bases, V lost 3 bases, and 8 bases had no gene match. CDR1 is SGHDT, CDR2 YYEEEE, per germline. CDR3 in amino acids: CASSWRQGAIYTEAFF. CDR3 bases: TGTGCCAGCAGCTGGAGACAGGGGGCGATTTACACTGAAGCTTTCTTT. Variable domain in full (rest from reference TRBV5-6 and TRBJ1-1): DAGVTQSPTHLIKTRGQQVTLRCSPKSGHDTVSWYQQALGQGPQFIFQYYEEEERQRGNFPDRFSGHQFPNYSSELNVNALLLGDSALYLCASSWRQGAIYTEAFFGQGTRLTVV.

The V and J genes are TRBV29-1 and TRBJ2-1; 7 nucleotides line up with TRBD1. This CDR3 contains 14 residues. Germline V gives CDR1 SQVTM, CDR2 ANQGSEA. J gave up 7 bases and V 1 base, and 7 bases lay outside the gene matches. In nucleotides, the CDR3 is TGCAGCGTTGAAGGCGGGCAGGGGGTAAATGAGCAGTTCTTC. Amino acids: CSVEGGQGVNEQFF.

V usage is TRBV18 and J usage is TRBJ1-2; TRBD1 aligns across 7 bases. V gave up 1 base and J gave up 6 bases; unmatched junction bases: 20. Germline V gene lookup returns CDR1 KGHSH and CDR2 LQKENI. The CDR3 is made up of 19 amino acids. The CDR3 spells CASSPQEHRQGSFSDGYTF. In DNA form, the CDR3 reads TGTGCCAGCTCACCACAAGAGCACAGACAGGGTTCTTTTTCTGATGGCTACACCTTC.

The chain links TRBV20-1 to TRBJ2-1; weak D call: TRBD2 (5 bases). Per germline, CDR1 DFQATT and CDR2 SNEGSKA (reference sequence). With 7 bases removed from V and 5 bases from J, the gap between germline ends came to 9 bases. The CDR3 contains 11 residues. CDR3 sequence reads: CSGEADNEQFF. CDR3 DNA: TGCAGTGGGGAAGCGGACAATGAGCAGTTCTTC.

V usage is TRBV15 and J usage is TRBJ2-1; a possible D gene is TRBD1 (5 bases). V was trimmed by 4 bases and J by 3 bases, leaving 16 bases between them. The CDR3 extends over 16 amino acids. Germline-derived CDR1 and CDR2 are LNHNV and YYDKDF (reference sequence). CDR3 amino acids: CATSIPGRGGYNEQFF. In nucleotides, the CDR3 is TGTGCCACCAGCATTCCAGGAAGGGGCGGCTACAATGAGCAGTTCTTC.

The chain carries TRBV5-3 and TRBJ2-7; 9 bases agree with TRBD1. TRBV5-3 is an ORF for which the function is uncertain. The CDR3 extends over 13 amino acids. V lost 4 bases and J lost 4; bases outside the gene matches: 3. The CDR3 protein is CARSGDREYEQYF. For the CDR3, the DNA is TGTGCCAGAAGCGGGGACAGGGAATACGAGCAGTACTTC.

In DNA, the CDR3 is TGTGCCTGGAGTGTGAGCGGGAGGAAGACCGGGGAGCTGTTTTTT. Protein sequence: CAWSVSGRKTGELFF. This chain joins TRBV30 and TRBJ2-2; 9 nucleotides match TRBD2. Germline trimming cut 0 bases from V and 5 bases from J; bases unmatched to any gene: 4. Germline V gene data show CDR1 as GTSNPN and CDR2 as SVGIG (reference sequence). The CDR3 runs to 15 residues. Variable domain in full (rest from reference TRBV30 and TRBJ2-2): SQTIHQWPATLVQPVGSPLSLECTVEGTSNPNLYWYRQAAGRGLQLLFYSVGIGQISSEVPQNLSASRPQDRQFILSSKKLLLSDSGFYLCAWSVSGRKTGELFFGEGSRLTVL.

This clone was seen a handful of times. The chain is built from TRBV7-9 and TRBJ2-2; perhaps TRBD2 as D (6 bases). V was pared by 5 bases and J by 8 bases, with 12 bases between. The CDR3 is made up of 13 amino acids. The germline gives CDR1 SEHNR, CDR2 FQNEAQ (reference sequence). CDR3 in amino acids: CASSPGTSGELFF. CDR3 DNA: TGTGCCAGCAGCCCAGGGACTTCTGGGGAGCTGTTTTTT.

The rearrangement uses TRBV18 and TRBJ2-3; weak D call: TRBD2 (5 bases). V was pared by 3 bases and J by 7 bases, with 8 bases between. Germline loops: CDR1 KGHSH, CDR2 LQKENI. The CDR3 covers 12 residues. The CDR3 is CASSPREYTQYF. CDR3 coding DNA: TGTGCCAGCTCACCCCGGGAATATACGCAGTATTTT.

J is TRBJ2-3 and V is TRBV14; D call uncertain. This CDR3 region has 14 residues. Germline V lookup: CDR1 SGHDN, CDR2 FVKESK. The ends were cut back, 1 base at V and 2 bases at J, with 7 bases in the middle. CDR3 sequence reads: CASSQALFTDTQYF. The CDR3, as DNA: TGTGCCAGCAGCCAAGCTCTCTTCACAGATACGCAGTATTTT.

CDR3 loop: CASSQDDSHTHRNEQFF. CDR3 sequence (DNA): TGTGCCAGCAGCCAAGACGACAGTCACACCCACCGGAATGAGCAGTTCTTC. The chain combines TRBV4-2 with TRBJ2-1; D possibly corresponds to TRBD1 (5 bases). The CDR3 spans 17 residues. Between the trimmed V and J ends, which lost 0 bases and 7 bases, there was a span of 19 bases. Germline CDR1 is LGHNA and CDR2 is YNFKEQ.

In this sample, this clone turned up once. The genes are TRBV7-9 and TRBJ1-4; D may be TRBD1 (6 bases). Trimming removed 4 bases at V and 5 bases at J, with 11 bases between. The CDR3 has 14 residues. Germline-derived CDR1 and CDR2 are SEHNR and FQNEAQ (reference sequence). The chain's CDR3 is CASSYQGPNEKLFF. DNA of the CDR3: TGTGCCAGCAGCTACCAGGGGCCCAATGAAAAACTGTTTTTT.

This clone appeared once. The chain is built from TRBV18 and TRBJ1-2; 11 nucleotides align to TRBD1. CDR1 is KGHSH and CDR2 is LQKENI in the germline V gene. CDR3 length equals 15 residues. Trimming cost V 0 bases and J 7 bases; bases outside gene matches: 4. Written as DNA, the CDR3 is TGTGCCAGCTCACCACCTGGACAGGGGGCGGTTGGCTACACCTTC. Protein sequence: CASSPPGQGAVGYTF.

V and J are TRBV5-1 and TRBJ1-1; no definite D call. The V end was cut by 0 bases, the J end by 2 bases, with 11 bases between. Germline CDR1 SGHRS, CDR2 YFSETQ. This CDR3 is 15 amino acids long. Here the CDR3 reads CASSLAGVDNTEAFF. As DNA, the CDR3 is TGCGCCAGCAGCTTGGCCGGAGTCGACAACACTGAAGCTTTCTTT.